The 31 T cell receptor beta chains given below trace back to one sample, sequenced in a study of human T cells and chemical hapten exposure (dated by TCRdb to the early 2020s). Receptors were amplified or captured by RACE. This sample was sequenced with a NextSeq 500. Using fastp at Q25 and MiXCR, TCRdb reprocessed the public reads and kept productive beta chains. Each entry merges the rows of one CDR3 protein and shows their most common DNA and genes. The sample records tens of thousands of distinct CDR3 sequences, about 10% of which are singletons. The leading ten clones occupy 2.2% of the sample. Sample time point, as interpreted from the label and publication: patch test 2, 6 weeks after DPC sensitization. This sample's treatment or condition label indicates: therapeutic diphenylcyclopropenone sensitization with weekly scalp DPC. The sequences come from whole blood, collected in connection with sensitization to the hapten diphenylcyclopropenone (DPC). These TCRs come from a man aged 40-49 years with alopecia areata. Some clones in this sample may be carry-over from other donors' samples.

CDR3 sequence (DNA): TGCGCCAGCAGCAGGAGCCCGGGACAGCTAAACACCGGGGAGCTGTTTTTT. This gives the protein CASSRSPGQLNTGELFF. The chain has TRBV5-1 and TRBJ2-2; 7 positions match TRBD1. V lost 4 bases to trimming and J lost 2 bases; unmatched junction nucleotides: 11. Germline CDR1 is SGHRS and CDR2 is YFSETQ. This CDR3 contains 17 residues. The full variable domain, completed using reference TRBV5-1 and TRBJ2-2, is KAGVTQTPRYLIKTRGQQVTLSCSPISGHRSVSWYQQTPGQGLQFLFEYFSETQRNKGNFPGRFSGRQFSNSRSEMNVSTLELGDSALYLCASSRSPGQLNTGELFFGEGSRLTVL.

The chain couples TRBV7-2 to TRBJ2-5; 10 nucleotides agree with TRBD2. CDR3 length: 16 amino acids. Germline CDR1 reads SGHTA; CDR2 reads FQGNSA. V was pared by 5 bases and J by 0 bases, with 6 bases of the junction left unmatched. CDR3 sequence reads: CASSPSAGGYQETQYF. CDR3 bases: TGTGCCAGCAGCCCATCAGCGGGAGGGTACCAAGAGACCCAGTACTTC.

This clonotype came up a few times. The genes are TRBV7-2 and TRBJ2-7, with unresolved D. CDR3 length: 15 residues. V was pared by 1 base and J by 1 base, with 11 bases between. Germline V CDR1 and CDR2: SGHTA, FQGNSA. In nucleotides, the CDR3 is TGTGCCAGCAGCTTAGAATTTGGGGTGTCCTACGAGCAGTACGTC. This codes for CASSLEFGVSYEQYV.

At least ten counts were recorded for this clonotype. V usage is TRBV11-1 and J usage is TRBJ1-6, with 8 bases matching TRBD1. Losses at the gene ends were 5 bases for V and 5 bases for J; bases not matched to a gene: 5. Germline-derived CDR1 and CDR2 are SGHAT and FQDESV (reference sequence). The CDR3 sequence is 15 residues long. The CDR3 sequence is CASSPRQGNNSPLHF. The CDR3 DNA is TGTGCCAGCAGCCCGAGACAGGGGAATAATTCACCCCTCCACTTT.

Only a few counts were recorded for this clonotype. V and J are TRBV28 and TRBJ2-1; TRBD2 matches 11 bases. The junction had 8 bases not matched to a gene; V was cut back by 8 bases and J by 8 bases. This CDR3 comprises 14 residues. Per the germline V gene, CDR1 is MDHEN and CDR2 is SYDVKM. The CDR3 loop reads CASDTSGSRDEQFF. In DNA, the CDR3 is TGTGCCAGCGACACTAGCGGGAGTAGAGATGAGCAGTTCTTC.

In its sample, this clonotype was seen a few times. The chain is built from TRBV28 and TRBJ2-3, with D possibly being TRBD2 (5 bases). Trimming left V 5 bases short and J 1 base short, with 10 bases between. The length of the CDR3 is 14 residues. The germline V gene has CDR1 MDHEN and CDR2 SYDVKM. CDR3 amino acids: CASSTRAGTDTQYF. DNA of the CDR3: TGTGCCAGCAGTACTAGGGCCGGCACAGATACGCAGTATTTT.

This clonotype was picked up many times. The J gene is TRBJ1-2, the V gene TRBV6-1; TRBD1 might be the D (5 bases). V was trimmed by 8 bases and J by 6 bases, leaving 22 bases between them. The CDR3 has 15 residues. Germline V gene lookup returns CDR1 MNHNS and CDR2 SASEGT. Written as DNA, the CDR3 is TGTGCCAGCGAGATGGCAGGGACCCGCGTCGATGGCTACACCTTC. Translated, it gives CASEMAGTRVDGYTF.

The chain links TRBV15 to TRBJ2-1; 7 positions agree with TRBD1. Germline V gives CDR1 LNHNV, CDR2 YYDKDF (reference sequence). J lost 4 bases, V lost 5 bases, and 8 bases had no gene match. The CDR3 runs to 15 residues. As DNA, the CDR3 is TGTGCCACCAGCGGGTACGACAGGGATTACAATGAGCAGTTCTTC. Its translation is CATSGYDRDYNEQFF.

In this sample, this clonotype turned up many times. The chain recombines TRBV7-2 with TRBJ2-5, with TRBD1 identical over 7 bases. The CDR3 totals 15 residues. Trimming cost V 2 bases and J 5 bases; bases outside gene matches: 8. Germline V gene lookup returns CDR1 SGHTA and CDR2 FQGNSA. The CDR3 sequence is CASSLRGSRGETQYF. The CDR3 DNA is TGTGCCAGCAGCTTAAGAGGGAGCAGGGGGGAGACCCAGTACTTC.

DNA of the CDR3: TGTGCCAGCTCAGGACTAGCGGGAGTCGATACGCAGTATTTT. Translating gives CASSGLAGVDTQYF. This chain joins TRBV18 and TRBJ2-3, with 13 bases matching TRBD2. CDR3 length: 14 amino acids. After removal of 5 bases from V and 6 bases from J, the junction contained 2 bases not matched to a gene. The germline CDR1 and CDR2 sequences are KGHSH and LQKENI.

This chain links TRBV7-2 with TRBJ2-3, with unresolved D. Germline V CDR1 and CDR2: SGHTA, FQGNSA. V was clipped by 0 bases and J by 5 bases, with 6 bases between them. The CDR3 is made up of 13 amino acids. The CDR3 DNA is TGTGCCAGCAGCTTAGCGCAGAGAGATACGCAGTATTTT. It specifies CASSLAQRDTQYF.

This clonotype was seen many times. The rearrangement links TRBV29-1 to TRBJ1-4; D remains ambiguous. Germline lookup yields CDR1 SQVTM and CDR2 ANQGSEA. The CDR3 contains 10 residues. Between the trimmed V and J ends, which lost 7 bases and 7 bases, there was a span of 7 bases. CDR3 residues: CSAYFEKLFF. CDR3 nucleotides: TGCAGCGCCTATTTTGAAAAACTGTTTTTT.

The chain uses TRBV29-1 and TRBJ2-3; 9 bases align to TRBD1. J gave up 0 bases and V 7 bases, and 8 bases lay outside the gene matches. The germline gives CDR1 SQVTM, CDR2 ANQGSEA. The CDR3 consists of 15 residues. The CDR3 DNA follows: TGCAGCGGAATACAGGGGGCATTAAGCACAGATACGCAGTATTTT. It translates to CSGIQGALSTDTQYF.

This clonotype occurred a few times. The V and J genes are TRBV4-2 and TRBJ1-1, with 7 bases fitting TRBD1. Germline V gene sequence: CDR1 LGHNA, CDR2 YNFKEQ. V shed 4 bases, J shed 6 bases, and the junction held 8 bases outside the gene matches. CDR3 length: 14 amino acids. The DNA for the CDR3 is TGTGCCAGCAGCCCGCCTCGACAGGGTCCTGAAGCTTTCTTT. It translates to CASSPPRQGPEAFF.

This clonotype was seen a few times. The V and J genes are TRBV12-3 or TRBV12-4 and TRBJ2-2; 10 bases agree with TRBD2. The CDR3 has 16 residues. V lost 3 bases and J lost 4; bases outside the gene matches: 5. CDR3 DNA: TGTGCCAGCAGTTTGTTAGCGGGAGGTAGCACCGGGGAGCTGTTTTTT. This translates into CASSLLAGGSTGELFF.

The chain employs TRBV29-1 and TRBJ2-6, with D perhaps TRBD2 (5 bases). The germline V gene has CDR1 SQVTM and CDR2 ANQGSEA. The CDR3 runs 16 residues. V was clipped by 0 bases and J by 2 bases, with 11 bases between them. CDR3 in amino acids: CSVEDRGYPGANVLTF. CDR3 bases: TGCAGCGTTGAAGATAGAGGGTACCCTGGGGCCAACGTCCTGACTTTC.

The V and J genes are TRBV6-2 or TRBV6-3 and TRBJ2-2; 9 bases line up with TRBD2. Germline V CDR1 and CDR2: MNHEY, SVGEGT. V trimming: 2 bases; J trimming: 1 base; junction bases outside the gene matches: 5. The CDR3 is 17 residues long. CDR3 in DNA: TGTGCCAGCAGTTACGGGACTAGCAGATTGAACACCGGGGAGCTGTTTTTT. Its protein product is CASSYGTSRLNTGELFF.

There are a few counts of this clonotype. V is TRBV29-1 and J is TRBJ1-3; D gene uncertain. Trimming took 4 bases from V and 4 from J, leaving 8 bases between them. This CDR3 contains 12 residues. The germline gives CDR1 SQVTM, CDR2 ANQGSEA. CDR3 protein: CSVGQSGNTIYF. In DNA form, the CDR3 reads TGCAGCGTTGGGCAATCGGGAAACACCATATATTTT.

This clonotype turned up a few times. The chain couples TRBV27 to TRBJ1-1; D remains unclear. CDR3 length: 13 amino acids. Germline CDR1 reads MNHEY; CDR2 reads SMNVEV (reference sequence). V lost 5 bases to trimming and J lost 0 bases, with 7 bases between them. The CDR3 DNA sequence: TGTGCCAGCAGTGCTAAGGTGAACACTGAAGCTTTCTTT. Translation gives CASSAKVNTEAFF.

This chain connects TRBV18 to TRBJ1-5, with D unresolved. The CDR3 runs 13 residues. Germline V gene lookup returns CDR1 KGHSH and CDR2 LQKENI. With 2 bases removed from V and 7 bases from J, the gap between germline ends came to 9 bases. In DNA, the CDR3 is TGTGCCAGCTCACCAGACGAGGACCAGCCCCAGCATTTT. Its protein is CASSPDEDQPQHF.

This clonotype was seen a few times. This rearrangement joins TRBV6-5 to TRBJ2-1; perhaps TRBD2 as D (5 bases). The CDR3 totals 15 residues. V lost 6 bases and J 0 bases, leaving 12 bases between the germline ends. From germline, CDR1 is MNHEY and CDR2 SVGAGI. The CDR3 DNA follows: TGTGCCAGCAGCCAGGACTTAAGCTCCTACAATGAGCAGTTCTTC. Protein sequence: CASSQDLSSYNEQFF.

The chain has TRBV6-5 and TRBJ2-5; 11 bases map to TRBD2. V lost 7 bases and J lost 7; bases outside the gene matches: 17. CDR1 and CDR2 from the germline V gene are MNHEY and SVGAGI. The CDR3 covers 17 residues. CDR3 in amino acids: CASTSPRSLAGGRTQYF. Written as DNA, the CDR3 is TGTGCCAGCACCTCACCTAGGAGCCTAGCGGGAGGACGGACCCAGTACTTC.

V usage is TRBV28 and J usage is TRBJ2-7; no reliable D call. V lost 5 bases and J 4 bases, leaving 12 bases between the germline ends. This CDR3 is built from 13 residues. Germline loops: CDR1 MDHEN, CDR2 SYDVKM. The CDR3, as DNA: TGTGCCAGCAGTAAAGGTTCGGTGTACGAGCAGTACTTC. It codes for CASSKGSVYEQYF.

At least ten counts were recorded for this clonotype. V and J are TRBV6-2 or TRBV6-3 and TRBJ2-5, with D unclear. Trimming left V 0 bases short and J 1 base short, with 6 bases between. The CDR3 contains 14 residues. The germline CDR1 and CDR2 sequences are MNHEY and SVGEGT. CDR3 in amino acids: CASSYSRIQETQYF. Here the CDR3 DNA reads TGTGCCAGCAGTTACTCGCGGATCCAAGAGACCCAGTACTTC.

This clonotype was counted at least ten times. This chain joins TRBV29-1 and TRBJ2-5; tentative D call: TRBD2 (5 bases). Germline CDR1 reads SQVTM; CDR2 reads ANQGSEA. The CDR3 spans 15 residues. Trimming stripped 6 bases from V and 1 base from J, with 18 bases between. This chain's CDR3 is CSVTSVQEVQETQYF. Written as DNA, the CDR3 is TGCAGCGTCACATCAGTGCAGGAGGTCCAAGAGACCCAGTACTTC.

The J gene is TRBJ1-1, the V gene TRBV6-1, with 7 bases lining up with TRBD1. Germline trimming cut 0 bases from V and 0 bases from J; bases unmatched to any gene: 10. The CDR3 consists of 18 residues. Per the germline V gene, CDR1 is MNHNS and CDR2 is SASEGT. CDR3 loop: CASSEADDHRGLNTEAFF. The CDR3 nucleotides read TGTGCCAGCAGTGAAGCGGATGACCACAGGGGACTGAACACTGAAGCTTTCTTT.

In its sample, this clonotype was seen many times. This chain connects TRBV10-3 to TRBJ2-7; possible D gene TRBD1, 6 bases. Trimming pared 3 bases from V and 5 bases from J, leaving 11 bases between. The V gene's germline CDR1 is ENHRY and CDR2 SYGVKD. This CDR3 has 13 amino acids. This chain's CDR3 is CAISEQGVNEQYF. The CDR3 DNA is TGTGCCATCAGTGAACAGGGCGTCAACGAGCAGTACTTC.

The V call is TRBV6-2 or TRBV6-3, the J call TRBJ1-4; D is possibly TRBD1 (5 bases). The CDR3 spans 18 residues. Germline V gives CDR1 MNHEY, CDR2 SVGEGT. V lost 6 bases to trimming and J lost 0 bases, with 20 bases between them. The CDR3: CASRFTGGRRTTNEKLFF. The CDR3 DNA reads TGTGCCAGCAGGTTTACAGGAGGAAGAAGGACAACTAATGAAAAACTGTTTTTT.

The sample holds many counts of this clonotype. V and J are TRBV20-1 and TRBJ1-2, with TRBD1 matching 9 bases. V lost 4 bases, J lost 6 bases, and 3 bases stayed unmatched. Germline loops: CDR1 DFQATT, CDR2 SNEGSKA (reference sequence). CDR3 length: 12 residues. CDR3 residues: CSATDRGDGYTF. As DNA, the CDR3 is TGCAGTGCTACCGACAGGGGGGATGGCTACACCTTC.

This clonotype was seen a few times. This chain links TRBV6-5 with TRBJ2-6; 8 bases agree with TRBD1. Germline V gene sequence: CDR1 MNHEY, CDR2 SVGAGI. This CDR3 spans 15 amino acids. Losses at the gene ends were 10 bases for V and 4 bases for J; bases not matched to a gene: 9. The CDR3 is CATATGVEGANVLTF. DNA of the CDR3: TGTGCCACCGCGACAGGGGTAGAAGGGGCCAACGTCCTGACTTTC.

The genes are TRBV29-1 and TRBJ2-7; D gene unclear. The V end lost 3 bases, the J end lost 3 bases, and 9 bases lay between the germline ends. Per the germline V gene, CDR1 is SQVTM and CDR2 is ANQGSEA. This CDR3 region has 12 residues. In DNA, the CDR3 is TGCAGCGTTGATCAGCCCGGCTACGAGCAGTACTTC. Amino acids: CSVDQPGYEQYF.